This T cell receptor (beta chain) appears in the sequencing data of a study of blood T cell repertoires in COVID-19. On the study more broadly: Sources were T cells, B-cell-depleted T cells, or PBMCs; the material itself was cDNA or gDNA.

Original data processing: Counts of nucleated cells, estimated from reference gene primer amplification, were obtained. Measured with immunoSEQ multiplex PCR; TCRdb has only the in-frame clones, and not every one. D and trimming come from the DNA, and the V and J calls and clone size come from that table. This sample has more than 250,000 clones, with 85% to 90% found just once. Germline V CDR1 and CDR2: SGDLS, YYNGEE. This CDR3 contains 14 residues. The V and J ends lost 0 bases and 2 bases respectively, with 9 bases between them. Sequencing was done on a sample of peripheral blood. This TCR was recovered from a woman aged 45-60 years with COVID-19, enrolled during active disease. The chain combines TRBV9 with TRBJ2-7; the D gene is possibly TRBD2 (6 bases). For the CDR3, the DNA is TGTGCCAGCAGCGTAGCAGGCGGGACCTACGAGCAGTACTTC. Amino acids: CASSVAGGTYEQYF.